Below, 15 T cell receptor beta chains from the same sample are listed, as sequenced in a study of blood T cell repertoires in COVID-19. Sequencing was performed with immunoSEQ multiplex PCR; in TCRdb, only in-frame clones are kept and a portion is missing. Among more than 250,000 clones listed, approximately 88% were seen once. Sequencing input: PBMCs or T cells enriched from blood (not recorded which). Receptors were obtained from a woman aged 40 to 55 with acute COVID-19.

The CDR3 here is CASSLQARNQPQHF. DNA for the CDR3: TGTGCCAGCAGTTTACAGGCCCGCAATCAGCCCCAGCATTTT. V is TRBV27 and J is TRBJ1-5; D not certain. This CDR3 is 14 amino acids long. V shed 2 bases and J shed 2 bases, with 7 bases lying between them. From germline, CDR1 is MNHEY and CDR2 SMNVEV (reference sequence).

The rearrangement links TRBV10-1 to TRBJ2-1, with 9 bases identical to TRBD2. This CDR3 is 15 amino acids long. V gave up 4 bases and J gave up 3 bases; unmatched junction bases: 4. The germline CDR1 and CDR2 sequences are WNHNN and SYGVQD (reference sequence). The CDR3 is CASSAGREGYNEQFF. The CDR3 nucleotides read TGCGCCAGCAGTGCGGGGCGGGAGGGCTACAATGAGCAGTTCTTC.

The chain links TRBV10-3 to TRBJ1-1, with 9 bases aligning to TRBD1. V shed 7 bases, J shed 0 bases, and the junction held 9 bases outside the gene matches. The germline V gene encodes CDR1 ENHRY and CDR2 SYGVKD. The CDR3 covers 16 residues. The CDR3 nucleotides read TGTGCCATCACCTCCGGGACAGGGAGGATGAACACTGAAGCTTTCTTT. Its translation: CAITSGTGRMNTEAFF.

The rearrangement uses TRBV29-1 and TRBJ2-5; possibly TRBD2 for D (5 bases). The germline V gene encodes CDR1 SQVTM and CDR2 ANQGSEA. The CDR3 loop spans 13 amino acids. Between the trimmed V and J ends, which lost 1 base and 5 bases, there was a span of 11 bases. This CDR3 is CSVEASYRETQYF. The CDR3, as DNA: TGCAGCGTTGAAGCTAGCTACCGGGAGACCCAGTACTTC.

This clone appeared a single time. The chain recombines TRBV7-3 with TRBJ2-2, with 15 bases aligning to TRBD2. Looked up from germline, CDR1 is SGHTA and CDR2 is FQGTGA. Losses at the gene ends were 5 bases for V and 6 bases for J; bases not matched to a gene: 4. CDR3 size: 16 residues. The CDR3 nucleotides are TGTGCCAGCAGCCCATGGACTAGCGGGAGGGCCGGGGAGCTGTTTTTT. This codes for CASSPWTSGRAGELFF.

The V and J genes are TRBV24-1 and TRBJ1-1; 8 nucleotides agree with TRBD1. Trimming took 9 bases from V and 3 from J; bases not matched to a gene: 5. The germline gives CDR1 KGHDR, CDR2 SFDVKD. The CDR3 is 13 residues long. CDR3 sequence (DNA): TGTGCCACCTCCGGGACAGGAGACACTGAAGCTTTCTTT. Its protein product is CATSGTGDTEAFF.

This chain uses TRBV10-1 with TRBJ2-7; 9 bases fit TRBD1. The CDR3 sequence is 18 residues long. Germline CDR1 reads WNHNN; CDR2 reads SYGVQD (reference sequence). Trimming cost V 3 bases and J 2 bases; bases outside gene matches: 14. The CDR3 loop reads CASSDLDRGVIQTYEQYV. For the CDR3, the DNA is TGCGCCAGCAGTGATTTGGACAGGGGCGTAATTCAGACCTACGAGCAGTACGTC.

The CDR3 coding sequence is TGTGCCAGCAGCTTATTGACGGGATTTGACACCGGGGAGCTGTTTTTT. It specifies CASSLLTGFDTGELFF. The chain couples TRBV5-6 to TRBJ2-2; maybe TRBD2 (5 bases). The CDR3 loop spans 16 amino acids. Germline V gives CDR1 SGHDT, CDR2 YYEEEE. With 2 bases removed from V and 3 bases from J, the gap between germline ends came to 14 bases.

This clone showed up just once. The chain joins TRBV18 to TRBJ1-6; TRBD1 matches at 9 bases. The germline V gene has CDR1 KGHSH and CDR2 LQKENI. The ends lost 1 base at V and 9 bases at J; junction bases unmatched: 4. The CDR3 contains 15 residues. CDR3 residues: CASSPQEQGASPLHF. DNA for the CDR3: TGTGCCAGCTCACCACAGGAACAGGGGGCTTCACCCCTCCACTTT. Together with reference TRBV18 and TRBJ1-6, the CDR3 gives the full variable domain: NAGVMQNPRHLVRRRGQEARLRCSPMKGHSHVYWYRQLPEEGLKFMVYLQKENIIDESGMPKERFSAEFPKEGPSILRIQQVVRGDSAAYFCASSPQEQGASPLHFGNGTRLTVT.

This CDR3 is CASSRAGSPLHF. As DNA, the CDR3 is TGTGCCAGCAGCCGTGCAGGATCACCCCTCCACTTT. The chain is built from TRBV6-2 or TRBV6-3 and TRBJ1-6; D is ambiguous. The CDR3 extends over 12 amino acids. CDR1 MNHEY and CDR2 SVGEGT come from the germline V gene. V lost 6 bases and J 10 bases, leaving 10 bases between the germline ends.

The CDR3 nucleotides read TGTGCCAGCAGTGTTCACAGTAATTCACCCCTCCACTTT. This translates into CASSVHSNSPLHF. The chain uses TRBV25-1 and TRBJ1-6; D gene uncertain. V lost 4 bases and J lost 6, with 7 bases in between. Germline-derived CDR1 and CDR2 are MGHDK and SYGVNS. The CDR3 consists of 13 residues. The whole variable domain, remainder taken from reference TRBV25-1 and TRBJ1-6, is EADIYQTPRYLVIGTGKKITLECSQTMGHDKMYWYQQDPGMELHLIHYSYGVNSTEKGDLSSESTVSRIRTEHFPLTLESARPSHTSQYLCASSVHSNSPLHFGNGTRLTVT.

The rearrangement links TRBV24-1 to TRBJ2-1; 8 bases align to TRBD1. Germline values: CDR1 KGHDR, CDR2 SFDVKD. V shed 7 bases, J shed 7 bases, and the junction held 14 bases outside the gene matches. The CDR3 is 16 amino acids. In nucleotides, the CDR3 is TGTGCCACCAGGGGAGGACAGGGACATTCGGATAATGAGCAGTTCTTC. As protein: CATRGGQGHSDNEQFF.

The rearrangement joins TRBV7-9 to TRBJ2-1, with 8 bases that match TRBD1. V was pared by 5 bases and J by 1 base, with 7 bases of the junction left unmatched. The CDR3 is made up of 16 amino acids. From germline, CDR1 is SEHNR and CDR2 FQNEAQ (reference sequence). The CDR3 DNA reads TGTGCCAGCAGCACAGACAGGGGATTATCCTACAATGAGCAGTTCTTC. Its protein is CASSTDRGLSYNEQFF.

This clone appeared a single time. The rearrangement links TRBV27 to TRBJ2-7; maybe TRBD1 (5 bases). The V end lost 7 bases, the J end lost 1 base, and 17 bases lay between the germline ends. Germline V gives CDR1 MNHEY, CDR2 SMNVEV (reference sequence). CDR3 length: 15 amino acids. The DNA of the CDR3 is TGTGCCAGCACCCAACGAGGCAGGGAATCCTACGAGCAGTACTTC. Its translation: CASTQRGRESYEQYF.

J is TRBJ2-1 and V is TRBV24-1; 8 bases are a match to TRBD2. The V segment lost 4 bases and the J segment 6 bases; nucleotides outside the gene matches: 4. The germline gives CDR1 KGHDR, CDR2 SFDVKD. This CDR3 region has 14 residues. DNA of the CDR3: TGTGCCACCAGTGACCCTGGGACTAGCAATGAGCAGTTCTTC. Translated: CATSDPGTSNEQFF.